The 3 T cell receptor beta chains reported below all come from one sample, sequenced in a study of blood T cell repertoires in COVID-19 (dated by TCRdb to 2018 to 2021). The library was built by means of the immunoSEQ multiplex PCR assay. TCRdb's version of the immuneACCESS table is confined to in-frame rearrangements and falls short of the full clone set. An unresolved V gene accounts for under half of the shortfall where checked; the remainder is of unknown origin. The sample table contains some 340,000 clones; only one count was recorded for 80% to 90% of them. Less than 6% of the sample comes from the top ten. The sample consisted of PBMCs or T cells enriched from blood (not recorded which). The receptors stem from a woman aged 25 to 39 who had recovered from COVID-19.

The chain recombines TRBV5-5 with TRBJ2-7; TRBD1 agrees at 9 bases. The CDR3 sequence is 16 residues long. Germline loops: CDR1 SGHKS, CDR2 YYEKEE (reference sequence). J lost 3 bases, V lost 2 bases, and 9 bases had no gene match. This chain's CDR3 is CASSFYTATGGYEQYF. DNA of the CDR3: TGTGCCAGCAGCTTTTATACCGCGACAGGGGGCTACGAGCAGTACTTC.

J is TRBJ2-1 and V is TRBV14, with 11 bases fitting TRBD2. Germline V gene lookup returns CDR1 SGHDN and CDR2 FVKESK. The CDR3 spans 15 residues. V shed 3 bases and J 4 bases; nucleotides not matched to a gene: 2. DNA of the CDR3: TGTGCCAGCAGCCAGGGACTAGCGGTTTACAATGAGCAGTTCTTC. Amino acids: CASSQGLAVYNEQFF.

J is TRBJ1-4 and V is TRBV9; the match to TRBD1 covers 8 bases. Germline V gene sequence: CDR1 SGDLS, CDR2 YYNGEE. Trimming removed 3 bases from V and 8 bases from J; junction bases left unmatched: 6. This CDR3 is built from 14 residues. CDR3 nucleotide sequence: TGTGCCAGCAGCGCTGGACAGGGTGGAGAAAAACTGTTTTTT. Translating gives CASSAGQGGEKLFF.